The present T cell receptor beta chain was sequenced within a study of response to subunit inactivated influenza vaccine. V was cut by 5 bases and J by 5 bases, with 12 bases left in between. Germline V gives CDR1 SGHTA, CDR2 FQGNSA. The CDR3 covers 13 residues. TCRdb itself ran the RT-PCR reads through MiXCR, one entry per CDR3 protein. The table shows a few hundred thousand distinct CDR3 sequences, with roughly 12% occurring only once. This clonotype came up many times. This same sample was also taken into another study, of T cells expressing NK-cell markers. Turning to that study: cDNA encoding TCR beta was synthesized via 5'RACE template switching incorporating UMIs. Seven of the eight sequenced donors were classified as HCMV-seropositive, and one was classified as seronegative.

The chain recombines TRBV7-2 with TRBJ1-1; possible D gene TRBD1, 6 bases. The clonotype originates from a man between 45 and 60 years old who received an inactivated influenza vaccine. The specimen comprised PBMCs from blood, sampled on the day of vaccination. CDR3 in amino acids: CASSIGGGTEAFF. CDR3 DNA sequence: TGTGCCAGCAGCATCGGGGGCGGTACTGAAGCTTTCTTT. The whole variable domain, filled in from reference TRBV7-2 and TRBJ1-1, reads GAGVSQSPSNKVTEKGKDVELRCDPISGHTALYWYRQSLGQGLEFLIYFQGNSAPDKSGLPSDRFSAERTGGSVSTLTIQRTQQEDSAVYLCASSIGGGTEAFFGQGTRLTVV.